This T cell receptor (beta chain) was sequenced in a study of blood T cell repertoires in COVID-19. In the study overall: The United States, Italy and Spain were the sources of the acute and convalescent COVID-19 samples. T cells, B-cell-depleted T cells, or PBMCs provided the cDNA or gDNA that served as material.

Source study methods: Amplification with reference gene primers provided the estimates of nucleated cell counts. Method: immunoSEQ multiplex PCR; TCRdb's copy keeps in-frame clones and lacks some. V, J and clone size reflect that table, while D and trimming were determined from the DNA. The sample lists approximately 77,000 clones; roughly 80% were seen once. Germline V gives CDR1 LNHDA, CDR2 SQIVND (reference sequence). This CDR3 region has 14 residues. Unmatched junction bases numbered 7, after V lost 6 bases and J lost 4 bases. This receptor was identified in a woman in her 70s with acute or convalescent COVID-19. Source material: peripheral blood. J is TRBJ2-5 and V is TRBV19; TRBD1 matches at 8 bases. The CDR3 spells CASRPGQGLETQYF. As DNA, the CDR3 is TGTGCCAGTAGACCAGGACAGGGACTAGAGACCCAGTACTTC.